These T cell receptor beta chains were read from a single sample in a study of blood T cell repertoires in COVID-19. Assay: immunoSEQ multiplex PCR; the TCRdb copy retains only in-frame clones and omits some. The sample shows 200,000 to 250,000 clones, around four fifths of them seen only once. Sequenced input: peripheral blood. These receptors were collected from a man aged 25 to 40 with active or convalescent COVID-19. Both conserved end residues are part of each CDR3. A D gene is named only where the DNA matches it firmly. Some rows mark clone size as missing; the rest say once, few, many or name a class of expanded clone.

CDR3nt,CDR3aa,abundance,j_gene,d_gene,v_gene
TGTGCCAGCGGACCGGACAGGGAGGATGAGCCCCAGCATTTT,CASGPDREDEPQHF,NA,TRBJ1-5,TRBD1,TRBV2
TGCAGCGTACAGACGAACACTGAAGCTTTCTTT,CSVQTNTEAFF,NA,TRBJ1-1,NA,TRBV20-1
TGTGCCAGTAGTATCGTCTCGTCGGATGGCTACACCTTC,CASSIVSSDGYTF,NA,TRBJ1-2,NA,TRBV19
TGTGCCAGCAGTCCAGGGGTTTCACCCCTCCACTTT,CASSPGVSPLHF,NA,TRBJ1-6,NA,TRBV12-3/TRBV12-4
TGTGCCAGCAGTAAAGGACAGGGGTTTGTTAGCGGGAACTACAATGAGCAGTTCTTC,CASSKGQGFVSGNYNEQFF,NA,TRBJ2-1,NA,TRBV27
TGTGCCAGCAGTCCGTTCCAGGGGGCCCTTGGGGGCTACACCTTC,CASSPFQGALGGYTF,NA,TRBJ1-2,TRBD1,TRBV28
TGTGCCACCAGTGATTTGCAGCCGGGGGGCGGAGGCTACACCTTC,CATSDLQPGGGGYTF,few,TRBJ1-2,NA,TRBV24-1
TGTGCCAGCAGTTATCCGGGACTAGCGGCCCACAATGAGCAGTTCTTC,CASSYPGLAAHNEQFF,NA,TRBJ2-1,TRBD2,TRBV6-2/TRBV6-3
TGTGCCAGCACCGCGGAAGGGGGTAGCTCCTACAATGAGCAGTTCTTC,CASTAEGGSSYNEQFF,NA,TRBJ2-1,NA,TRBV2
TGTGCCAGTAGTGCCCTAGACGGTGCCAGCATGAACACTGAAGCTTTCTTT,CASSALDGASMNTEAFF,NA,TRBJ1-1,NA,TRBV19
TGTGCCAGCAGTCCGGACAAGGTGAAACAGCCCCAGCATTTT,CASSPDKVKQPQHF,NA,TRBJ1-5,NA,TRBV6-6
TGCAGCGTGGTCCTAGCGGGGTTACAAGAGACCCAGTACTTC,CSVVLAGLQETQYF,NA,TRBJ2-5,TRBD2,TRBV29-1
TGTGCCAGCAGCCCTCCCATACAGGGAAGCGGCTATGGCTACACCTTC,CASSPPIQGSGYGYTF,NA,TRBJ1-2,NA,TRBV7-9
TGTGCCAGCAGTTACGGGGCGACGTTGGGCACAGATACGCAGTATTTT,CASSYGATLGTDTQYF,NA,TRBJ2-3,NA,TRBV6-5
TGTGCCACCAGCAGAGAGCAGGATTCACCCCTCCACTTT,CATSREQDSPLHF,NA,TRBJ1-6,NA,TRBV15
TGTGCCAGCAGTTTACTTAATATGGGACTAGCGGGGGGGATGATGGATGAGCAGTTCTTC,CASSLLNMGLAGGMMDEQFF,NA,TRBJ2-1,TRBD2,TRBV28
TGTGCCAGCAGACTAAGGGCACAGGGAGGGACTGAAGCTTTCTTT,CASRLRAQGGTEAFF,many,TRBJ1-1,NA,TRBV27
TGTGCCAGCAGCTCGCGGCCCGGGAGCGCCTACGAGCAGTACTTC,CASSSRPGSAYEQYF,NA,TRBJ2-7,NA,TRBV5-4
TGCGCCAGCAGCCACCCCGCGGGACGGGACACTGAAGCTTTCTTT,CASSHPAGRDTEAFF,NA,TRBJ1-1,NA,TRBV4-3
TGTGCCAGCAGCGAACAGGGGGTCAAAAACATTCAGTACTTC,CASSEQGVKNIQYF,NA,TRBJ2-4,TRBD1,TRBV3-1/TRBV3-2
TGTGCCAGCAGTTACCCCGACGAGCAGTACTTC,CASSYPDEQYF,once,TRBJ2-7,NA,TRBV6-2/TRBV6-3
TGTGCCAGCAGTCCCCTCCCACCTGACAGCCCCTACGAGCAGTACTTC,CASSPLPPDSPYEQYF,NA,TRBJ2-7,NA,TRBV6-6
TGTGCCAGCAGTAGGACTAGGCACCCCACAGATACGCAGTATTTT,CASSRTRHPTDTQYF,NA,TRBJ2-3,TRBD2,TRBV27
TGTGCCTGGAGTACCGGGACAGGGTTTTACGAGCAGTACTTC,CAWSTGTGFYEQYF,NA,TRBJ2-7,TRBD1,TRBV30
TGTGCCAGCAGTTTTCTTAGGACAGGGGTAAACACCATATATTTT,CASSFLRTGVNTIYF,NA,TRBJ1-3,TRBD1,TRBV28
TGCGCCAGCAGCTTGCCGGCGGGGGGTTTCATAAATGAGCAGTTCTTC,CASSLPAGGFINEQFF,NA,TRBJ2-1,TRBD2,TRBV5-1
TGTGCCTGGAGTATCCAGCGGGAGCAGTACTTC,CAWSIQREQYF,NA,TRBJ2-7,NA,TRBV30
TGTGCCAGTAGTATCCCTCGGGTGGCCGGTGGCTACACCTTC,CASSIPRVAGGYTF,few,TRBJ1-2,NA,TRBV19
TGTGCCAGCAATTGGGGCAGAGATAATTCACCCCTCCACTTT,CASNWGRDNSPLHF,NA,TRBJ1-6,NA,TRBV28
TGTGCCAGCAGCCCCGTAGGGGCCTCACAGGGGACTGAAGCTTTCTTT,CASSPVGASQGTEAFF,NA,TRBJ1-1,TRBD1,TRBV28
TGCAGCGTTGCTCTCCCAGGGGCGCCTTACGAGCAGTACTTC,CSVALPGAPYEQYF,NA,TRBJ2-7,NA,TRBV29-1
TGTGCCAGCAGCGAAGGGAGGGGAGGGACAGATACGCAGTATTTT,CASSEGRGGTDTQYF,NA,TRBJ2-3,TRBD2,TRBV2
TGTGCCAGCAAAAAGGACAGTGAGAAAGCTTTCTTT,CASKKDSEKAFF,NA,TRBJ1-1,NA,TRBV6-5
TGTGCCAGCAGCTTAGCCCAATCAGGGGGCAAGCCTCCTTTCTTT,CASSLAQSGGKPPFF,NA,TRBJ1-1,TRBD1,TRBV7-9
TGTGCCAGCAGTGAAGTACTGAGCTCTGGAAACACCATATATTTT,CASSEVLSSGNTIYF,NA,TRBJ1-3,NA,TRBV6-1
TGTGCCAGCAGCTTAGCCCAAACCGGGACAGGGATCTACGAGCAGTACTTC,CASSLAQTGTGIYEQYF,NA,TRBJ2-7,TRBD1,TRBV7-8
TGTGCCAGCAGCCCCTGGAGGGGCACTGAAGCTTTCTTT,CASSPWRGTEAFF,NA,TRBJ1-1,NA,TRBV11-2
TGTGCCACAGGGGGCGACGGATACGAGCAGTACTTC,CATGGDGYEQYF,NA,TRBJ2-7,TRBD1,TRBV28